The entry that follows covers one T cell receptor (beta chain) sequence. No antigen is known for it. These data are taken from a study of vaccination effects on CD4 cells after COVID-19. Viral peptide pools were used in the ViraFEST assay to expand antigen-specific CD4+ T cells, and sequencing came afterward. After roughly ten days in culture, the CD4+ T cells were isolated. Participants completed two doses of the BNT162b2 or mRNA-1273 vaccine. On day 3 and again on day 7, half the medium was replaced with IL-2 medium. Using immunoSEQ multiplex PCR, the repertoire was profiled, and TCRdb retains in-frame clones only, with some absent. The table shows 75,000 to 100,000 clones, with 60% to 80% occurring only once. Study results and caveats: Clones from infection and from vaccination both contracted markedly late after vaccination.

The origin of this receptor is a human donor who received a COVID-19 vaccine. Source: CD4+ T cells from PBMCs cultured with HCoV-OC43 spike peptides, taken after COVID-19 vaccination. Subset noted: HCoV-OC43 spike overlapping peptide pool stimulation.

The CDR3 DNA is TGTGCCAGTACGAGGACCAACTCTGGAAACACCATATATTTT. Translated: CASTRTNSGNTIYF. The chain is built from TRBV19 and TRBJ1-3; D not resolved. Germline CDR1 is LNHDA and CDR2 is SQIVND (reference sequence). The V and J ends lost 7 bases and 0 bases respectively, with 10 bases between them. This CDR3 has 14 residues.